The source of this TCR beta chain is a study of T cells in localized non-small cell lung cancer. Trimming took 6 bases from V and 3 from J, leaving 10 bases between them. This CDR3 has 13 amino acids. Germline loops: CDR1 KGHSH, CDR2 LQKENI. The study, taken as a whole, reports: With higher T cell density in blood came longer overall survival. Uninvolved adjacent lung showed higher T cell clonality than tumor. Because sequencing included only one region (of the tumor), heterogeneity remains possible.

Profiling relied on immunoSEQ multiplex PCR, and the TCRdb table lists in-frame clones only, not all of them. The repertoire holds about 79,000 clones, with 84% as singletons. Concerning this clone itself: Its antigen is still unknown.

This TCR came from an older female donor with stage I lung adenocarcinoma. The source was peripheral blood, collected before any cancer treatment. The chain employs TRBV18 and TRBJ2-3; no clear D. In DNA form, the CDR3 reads TGTGCCAGCTCGCCGGCCCGTACAGATACGCAGTATTTT. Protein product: CASSPARTDTQYF.